Listed below are T cell receptor beta chains from one sample, sequenced in a study of post-analysis software for immune sequencing data. In TCRdb, the PCR reads were re-called with MiXCR into one record per CDR3 protein. The sample includes hundreds of thousands of distinct CDR3 sequences, approximately 38% seen only once; the top ten take roughly 12%. The sequenced sample was blood. The receptors were gathered from a girl aged 5-17 years with multiple sclerosis. CDR3s include the opening cysteine and the closing phenylalanine or tryptophan. A D gene is named only where the DNA matches it firmly. Some rows mark clone size as missing; the rest say once, few, many or name a class of expanded clone.

DNA,CDR3,V,D,size,J
TGCAGCGTTATCGGAGAGGGGGACAAAAACATTCAGTACTTC,CSVIGEGDKNIQYF,TRBV29-1,.,.,TRBJ2-4
TGTGCCAGCAGTTACTCTGGTAGGGGTTCCTACAATGAGCAGTTCTTC,CASSYSGRGSYNEQFF,TRBV6-5,.,.,TRBJ2-1
TGTGCCAGCAGTTTATCCCCTCGGGACAGGGGCGTAGGCTACACCTTC,CASSLSPRDRGVGYTF,TRBV12-3/TRBV12-4,TRBD1,.,TRBJ1-2
TGTGCCAGCAGTTATTTTAGCGGGGGGGCCAATGAGCAGTTCTTC,CASSYFSGGANEQFF,TRBV6-5,TRBD2,.,TRBJ2-1
TGTGCCACCAGCAGAGCGGCAGGGATAACTGAAGCTTTCTTT,CATSRAAGITEAFF,TRBV15,.,.,TRBJ1-1
TGCAGTGCTAGAGATCGGTCCAGGGAATACGAGCAGTACTTC,CSARDRSREYEQYF,TRBV20-1,.,few,TRBJ2-7
TGTGCCAGCAGTTTATCGGTGGGCGGAGAGACCCAGTACTTC,CASSLSVGGETQYF,TRBV27,.,few,TRBJ2-5
TGTGCCAGCAGCCCCTACGGGGGGGGCGGTGAGCAGTTCTTC,CASSPYGGGGEQFF,TRBV7-2,TRBD2,few,TRBJ2-1
TGTGCCAGCAGTGATACTAGCGGCCTACAAGAGACCCAGTACTTC,CASSDTSGLQETQYF,TRBV6-1,TRBD2,.,TRBJ2-5
TGTGCCACGTCTTCCGAGCAGTACTTC,CATSSEQYF,TRBV10-3,.,few,TRBJ2-7
TGTGCCAGCTCACGGGGGGGCCCTTTCGAGCAGTACTTC,CASSRGGPFEQYF,TRBV18,.,few,TRBJ2-7
TGCAGCGTTTATTACCCGCAGGGGACTGGGGCCAACGTCCTGACTTTC,CSVYYPQGTGANVLTF,TRBV29-1,.,.,TRBJ2-6
TGTGCCAGCAGCCAAGATCGGGGACTCTCCTACAATGAGCAGTTCTTC,CASSQDRGLSYNEQFF,TRBV3-1,.,few,TRBJ2-1
TGTGCCAGCAGCTTAGTGGTAGGACAGGGGACCTATGGCTACACCTTC,CASSLVVGQGTYGYTF,TRBV7-9,TRBD1,.,TRBJ1-2
TGTGCCAGCAGCAGAGGACTAGCGGGGGTACCCTACGAGCAGTACTTC,CASSRGLAGVPYEQYF,TRBV7-2,TRBD2,few,TRBJ2-7
TGCGCCAGCAGCTTGGGGCTGCGGATTTGGACCGGGGAGCTGTTTTTT,CASSLGLRIWTGELFF,TRBV5-1,.,few,TRBJ2-2
TGTGCCAGCAGCTTGGCGGGGACTAGCGGGGGGATCCTCTACAATGAGCAGTTCTTC,CASSLAGTSGGILYNEQFF,TRBV5-5,TRBD2,.,TRBJ2-1
TGTGCCACCAGCCAGGGGGCAGAGTCACCCCTCCACTTT,CATSQGAESPLHF,TRBV15,TRBD1,.,TRBJ1-6
TGCAGTGCTCCCAATGAGCGGGGGAGGGCAGATACGCAGTATTTT,CSAPNERGRADTQYF,TRBV20-1,TRBD2,.,TRBJ2-3
TGTGCCAGCAGTTGGGGCGGACTGAACACTGAAGCTTTCTTT,CASSWGGLNTEAFF,TRBV6-5,.,few,TRBJ1-1
TGTGCCAGCAGTTACGTCGGGGTAAATGAGCAGTTCTTC,CASSYVGVNEQFF,TRBV6-5,.,.,TRBJ2-1
TGTGCCAGCAGCCCCGTGAGGGGGCTGCGCGAGCAGTACTTC,CASSPVRGLREQYF,TRBV6-5,TRBD1,.,TRBJ2-7
TGCGCCAGCAGCTCCGATTCCGCTAGGGTAGGAGCTTTCTTT,CASSSDSARVGAFF,TRBV5-1,.,.,TRBJ1-1
TGTGCCAGCAGCGGACAGGGGGCTGGCTATGGCTACACCTTC,CASSGQGAGYGYTF,TRBV7-2,TRBD1,.,TRBJ1-2
TGTGCCAGCAGTTTACGGGCAGGGTCAAACTATGGCTACACCTTC,CASSLRAGSNYGYTF,TRBV12-3/TRBV12-4,.,few,TRBJ1-2
TGTGCCAGCAGTTATTCCCCATTTGCCTCCTACAATGAGCAGTTCTTC,CASSYSPFASYNEQFF,TRBV6-5,.,.,TRBJ2-1
TGTGCCAGCAGCGACCCGGACACCCGAGGGCCCCAGCATTTT,CASSDPDTRGPQHF,TRBV7-9,.,.,TRBJ1-5
TGCAGTGCTAGAGATTTGAGGAGGAATCAGCCCCAGCATTTT,CSARDLRRNQPQHF,TRBV20-1,.,few,TRBJ1-5
TGTGCCAGCAGTCCCCGTGGGGGCAGAGGACCCCAGCATTTT,CASSPRGGRGPQHF,TRBV6-1,.,.,TRBJ1-5
TGTGCCAGCAGCTTCTCCTCGCGACTAGATCTTACTACGGGCCAGTACTTC,CASSFSSRLDLTTGQYF,TRBV5-5,.,few,TRBJ2-7
TGCAGTGCTAGGGCCAGCGGCTCCCTATTCTACGAGCAGTACTTC,CSARASGSLFYEQYF,TRBV20-1,.,.,TRBJ2-7
TGCGCCAGCAGCTTGGTTGCAGGCGCCCAAGAGACCCAGTACTTC,CASSLVAGAQETQYF,TRBV5-1,.,many,TRBJ2-5
TGTGTCAGCAGTTTAGGACAGGGGAGCGAAAAACTGTTTTTT,CVSSLGQGSEKLFF,TRBV12-3/TRBV12-4,TRBD1,.,TRBJ1-4
TGTGCCAGCAGCGTTGGGGGCCCCGCGGCTAATGAAAAACTGTTTTTT,CASSVGGPAANEKLFF,TRBV9,.,few,TRBJ1-4
TGTGCCAGCAGGGAATCCAACCGTCCTGGTGGGGATGGCTACACCTTC,CASRESNRPGGDGYTF,TRBV12-3/TRBV12-4,.,.,TRBJ1-2
TGTGCCAGCAGCCCCGCCCTGAACCAAGAGACCCAGTACTTC,CASSPALNQETQYF,TRBV9,.,.,TRBJ2-5
TGTGCCAGCAGCCTGTGGACAGGGATGGAGACCCAGTACTTC,CASSLWTGMETQYF,TRBV5-5,TRBD1,.,TRBJ2-5
TGTGCCAGCACCCCTGACAGGGGAAAGACCCAGTACTTC,CASTPDRGKTQYF,TRBV7-2,TRBD1,.,TRBJ2-5
TGTGCCAGCTCACCCCCGACCTACGAGCAGTACTTC,CASSPPTYEQYF,TRBV18,.,.,TRBJ2-7
TGCAGCGTTCCCACACGGACAGGGGGTACGCACAATGAGCAGTTCTTC,CSVPTRTGGTHNEQFF,TRBV29-1,TRBD1,.,TRBJ2-1
TGTGCCAGCAGCGTACCGCCTCACAGCCCAAATTCACCCCTCCACTTT,CASSVPPHSPNSPLHF,TRBV9,.,.,TRBJ1-6
TGTGCCAGCAGTTTCCCAGAACCGGGACTAGGGAGCACAGATACGCAGTATTTT,CASSFPEPGLGSTDTQYF,TRBV6-2/TRBV6-3,TRBD2,few,TRBJ2-3
TGTGCCAGCAGCTTACGTAGTCGGGGTTTGTCCTACAATGAGCAGTTCTTC,CASSLRSRGLSYNEQFF,TRBV7-2,.,.,TRBJ2-1
TGTGCCATCAGAGAAGGGGTCTCTGGGGCCAACGTCCTGACTTTC,CAIREGVSGANVLTF,TRBV10-3,.,.,TRBJ2-6
TGTGCCAGCAGTTTATCGTCAGCGGGGTGGGAAGAGACCCAGTACTTC,CASSLSSAGWEETQYF,TRBV12-3/TRBV12-4,TRBD2,.,TRBJ2-5
TGCGCCAGCAGCTTGGCCGGCAGCGGGAGGGAAAAACTGTTTTTT,CASSLAGSGREKLFF,TRBV5-1,.,.,TRBJ1-4
TGCGCCAGCAGTGAGGGGGCCTTCTCTGGGGCCAACGTCCTGACTTTC,CASSEGAFSGANVLTF,TRBV6-4,TRBD1,few,TRBJ2-6
TGTGCCAGCAGTTACGGGACGGTTACCTACGAGCAGTACTTC,CASSYGTVTYEQYF,TRBV6-5,.,.,TRBJ2-7